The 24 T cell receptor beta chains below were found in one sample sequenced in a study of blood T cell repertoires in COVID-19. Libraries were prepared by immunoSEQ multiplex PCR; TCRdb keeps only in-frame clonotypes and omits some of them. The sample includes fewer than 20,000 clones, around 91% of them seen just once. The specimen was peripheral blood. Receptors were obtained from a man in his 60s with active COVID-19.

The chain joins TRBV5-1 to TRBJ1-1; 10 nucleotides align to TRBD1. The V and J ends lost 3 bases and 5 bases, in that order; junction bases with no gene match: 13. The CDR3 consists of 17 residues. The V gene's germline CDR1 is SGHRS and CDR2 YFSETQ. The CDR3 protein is CASSSGDRGRRGTEAFF. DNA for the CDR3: TGCGCCAGCAGCTCCGGCGACAGGGGGCGGCGGGGAACTGAAGCTTTCTTT.

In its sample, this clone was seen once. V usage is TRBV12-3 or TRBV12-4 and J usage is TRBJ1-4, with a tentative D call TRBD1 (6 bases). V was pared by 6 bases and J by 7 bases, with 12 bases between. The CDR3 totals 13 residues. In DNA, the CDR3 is TGTGCCAGCAGCCCCGGGACACCTGAAAAACTGTTTTTT. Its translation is CASSPGTPEKLFF.

The CDR3 bases are TGTGCCAGCAGCCACTCTGACAGCAACAATGAGCAGTTCTTC. Its translation: CASSHSDSNNEQFF. The chain recombines TRBV7-9 with TRBJ2-1; TRBD1 might be the D (5 bases). The V end lost 5 bases, the J end lost 5 bases, and 13 bases lay between the germline ends. This CDR3 has 14 residues. Germline CDR1 reads SEHNR; CDR2 reads FQNEAQ (reference sequence).

CDR3 in amino acids: CASSYSLRGSYNEQFF. In DNA, the CDR3 is TGTGCCAGCAGTTACTCGCTCAGGGGGAGTTACAATGAGCAGTTCTTC. The V and J genes are TRBV6-5 and TRBJ2-1, with 7 positions matching TRBD1. V trimming: 0 bases; J trimming: 4 bases; junction bases outside the gene matches: 6. The germline gives CDR1 MNHEY, CDR2 SVGAGI. The length of the CDR3 is 16 residues.

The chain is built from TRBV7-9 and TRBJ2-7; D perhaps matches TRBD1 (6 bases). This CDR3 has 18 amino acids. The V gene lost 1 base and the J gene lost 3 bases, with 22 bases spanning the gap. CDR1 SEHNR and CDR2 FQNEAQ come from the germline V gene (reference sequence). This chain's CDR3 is CASSLDGGAGAPFYEQYV. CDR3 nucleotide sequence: TGTGCCAGCAGCTTAGATGGAGGCGCAGGGGCCCCTTTCTACGAGCAGTACGTC.

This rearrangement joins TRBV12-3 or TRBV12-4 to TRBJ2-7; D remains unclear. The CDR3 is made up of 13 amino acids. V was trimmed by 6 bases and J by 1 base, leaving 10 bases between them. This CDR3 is CASRTPYSYEQYF. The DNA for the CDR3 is TGTGCCAGCAGAACCCCCTATTCCTACGAGCAGTACTTC.

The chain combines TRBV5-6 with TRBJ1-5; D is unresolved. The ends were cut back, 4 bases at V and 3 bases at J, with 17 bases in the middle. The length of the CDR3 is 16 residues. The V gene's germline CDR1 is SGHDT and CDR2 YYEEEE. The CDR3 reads CASSPGGVWPNQPQHF. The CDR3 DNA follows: TGTGCCAGCAGCCCCGGCGGGGTTTGGCCCAATCAGCCCCAGCATTTT.

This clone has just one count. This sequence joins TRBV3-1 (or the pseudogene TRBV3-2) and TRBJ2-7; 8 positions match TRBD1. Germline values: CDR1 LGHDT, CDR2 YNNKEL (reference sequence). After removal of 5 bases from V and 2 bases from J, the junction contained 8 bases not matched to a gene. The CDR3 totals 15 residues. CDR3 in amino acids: CASSTAGTGPYEQYF. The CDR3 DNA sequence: TGTGCCAGCAGCACCGCCGGGACAGGTCCCTACGAGCAGTACTTC.

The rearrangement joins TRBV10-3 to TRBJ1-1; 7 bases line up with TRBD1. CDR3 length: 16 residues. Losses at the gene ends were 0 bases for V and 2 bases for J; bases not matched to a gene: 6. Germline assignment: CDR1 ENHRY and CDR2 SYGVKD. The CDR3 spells CAISESAAGGNTEAFF. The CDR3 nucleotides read TGTGCCATCAGTGAGTCCGCGGCAGGGGGAAACACTGAAGCTTTCTTT.

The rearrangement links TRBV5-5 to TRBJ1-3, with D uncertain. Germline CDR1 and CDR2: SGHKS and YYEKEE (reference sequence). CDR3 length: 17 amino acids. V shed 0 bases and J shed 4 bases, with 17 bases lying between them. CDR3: CASSLESRWRAGNTIYF. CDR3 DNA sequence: TGTGCCAGCAGCTTGGAGTCGCGGTGGAGGGCCGGAAACACCATATATTTT.

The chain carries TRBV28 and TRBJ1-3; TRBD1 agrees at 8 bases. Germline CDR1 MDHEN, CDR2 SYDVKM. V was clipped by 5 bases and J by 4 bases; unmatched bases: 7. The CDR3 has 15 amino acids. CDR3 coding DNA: TGTGCCAGCAGTAAGGACAGGGTTATCGGAAACACCATATATTTT. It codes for CASSKDRVIGNTIYF.

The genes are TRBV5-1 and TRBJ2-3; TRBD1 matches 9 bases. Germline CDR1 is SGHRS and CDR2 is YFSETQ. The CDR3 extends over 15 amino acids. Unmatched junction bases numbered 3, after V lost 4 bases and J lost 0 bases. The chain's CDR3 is CASSLTGGSTDTQYF. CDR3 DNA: TGCGCCAGCAGCCTGACAGGGGGGAGCACAGATACGCAGTATTTT.

CDR3 in amino acids: CASTRTSGVYEQYF. The CDR3 bases are TGTGCCAGCACCAGGACTAGCGGAGTCTACGAGCAGTACTTC. V gene TRBV3-1 (or the pseudogene TRBV3-2) combines with J gene TRBJ2-7, with 10 bases identical to TRBD2. The CDR3 sequence is 14 residues long. V lost 7 bases and J lost 3; bases outside the gene matches: 6. Germline V lookup: CDR1 LGHDT, CDR2 YNNKEL (reference sequence).

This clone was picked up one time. The CDR3 nucleotides are TGCGCCAGCAGTGAACAGGGTCGGACACCCCTCCACTTT. Protein: CASSEQGRTPLHF. The genes are TRBV10-2 and TRBJ1-6; a possible D gene is TRBD1 (6 bases). CDR3 length: 13 amino acids. Trimming took off 3 bases at V and 11 bases at J, with 11 bases between the two ends. Germline V gene lookup returns CDR1 WSHSY and CDR2 SAAADI.

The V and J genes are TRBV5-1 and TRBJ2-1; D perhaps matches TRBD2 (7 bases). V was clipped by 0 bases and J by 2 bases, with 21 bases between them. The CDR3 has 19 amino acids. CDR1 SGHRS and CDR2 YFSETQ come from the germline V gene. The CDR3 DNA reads TGCGCCAGCAGCTTGGTAGGGCGGGGGCAGGGGAAGGCCTACAATGAGCAGTTCTTC. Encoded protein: CASSLVGRGQGKAYNEQFF. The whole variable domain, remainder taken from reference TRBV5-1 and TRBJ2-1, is KAGVTQTPRYLIKTRGQQVTLSCSPISGHRSVSWYQQTPGQGLQFLFEYFSETQRNKGNFPGRFSGRQFSNSRSEMNVSTLELGDSALYLCASSLVGRGQGKAYNEQFFGPGTRLTVL.

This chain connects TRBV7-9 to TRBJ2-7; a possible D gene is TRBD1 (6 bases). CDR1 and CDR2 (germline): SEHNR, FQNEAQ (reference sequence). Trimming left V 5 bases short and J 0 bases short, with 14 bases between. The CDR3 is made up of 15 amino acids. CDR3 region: CASSPSQGSSYEQYV. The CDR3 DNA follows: TGTGCCAGCAGCCCAAGCCAGGGGAGCTCCTACGAGCAGTACGTC.

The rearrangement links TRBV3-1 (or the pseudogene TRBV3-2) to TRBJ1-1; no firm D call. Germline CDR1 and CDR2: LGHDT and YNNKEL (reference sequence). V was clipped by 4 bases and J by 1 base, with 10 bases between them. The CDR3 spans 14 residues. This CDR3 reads CASSLSSGNTEAFF. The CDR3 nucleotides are TGTGCCAGCAGCCTATCATCAGGGAACACTGAAGCTTTCTTT.

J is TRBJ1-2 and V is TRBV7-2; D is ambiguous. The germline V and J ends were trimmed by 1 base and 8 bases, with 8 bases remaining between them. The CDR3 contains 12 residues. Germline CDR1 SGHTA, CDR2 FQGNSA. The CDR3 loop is CASSLEVGGYTF. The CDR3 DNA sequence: TGTGCCAGCAGCTTAGAGGTGGGCGGCTACACCTTC. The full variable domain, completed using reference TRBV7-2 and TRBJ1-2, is GAGVSQSPSNKVTEKGKDVELRCDPISGHTALYWYRQSLGQGLEFLIYFQGNSAPDKSGLPSDRFSAERTGGSVSTLTIQRTQQEDSAVYLCASSLEVGGYTFGSGTRLTVV.

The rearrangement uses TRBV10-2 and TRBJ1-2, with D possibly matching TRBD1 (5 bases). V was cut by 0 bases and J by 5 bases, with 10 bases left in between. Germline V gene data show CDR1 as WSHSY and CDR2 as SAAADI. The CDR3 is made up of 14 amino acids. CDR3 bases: TGCGCCAGCAGTGAGTCGCTTACAGGATATGGCTACACCTTC. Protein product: CASSESLTGYGYTF.

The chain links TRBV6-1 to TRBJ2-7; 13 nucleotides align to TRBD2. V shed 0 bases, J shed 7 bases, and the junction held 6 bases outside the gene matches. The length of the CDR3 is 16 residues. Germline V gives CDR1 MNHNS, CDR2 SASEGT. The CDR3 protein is CASSEALAGGRVEQYV. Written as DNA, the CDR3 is TGTGCCAGCAGTGAAGCACTAGCGGGGGGGCGAGTTGAGCAGTACGTC.

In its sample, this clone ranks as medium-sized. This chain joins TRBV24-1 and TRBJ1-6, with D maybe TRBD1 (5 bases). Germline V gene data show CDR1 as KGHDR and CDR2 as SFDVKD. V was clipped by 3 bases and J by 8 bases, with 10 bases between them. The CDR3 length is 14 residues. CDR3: CATSDRGNDSPLHF. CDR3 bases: TGTGCCACCAGTGATCGGGGGAACGATTCACCCCTCCACTTT.

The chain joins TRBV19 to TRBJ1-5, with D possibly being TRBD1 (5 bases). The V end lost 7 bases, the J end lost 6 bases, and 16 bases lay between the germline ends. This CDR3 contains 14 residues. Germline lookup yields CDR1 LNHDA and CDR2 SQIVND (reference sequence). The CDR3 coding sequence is TGTGCCAGTACCTATGGGCAGGGTAGTCAGCCCCAGCATTTT. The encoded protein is CASTYGQGSQPQHF.

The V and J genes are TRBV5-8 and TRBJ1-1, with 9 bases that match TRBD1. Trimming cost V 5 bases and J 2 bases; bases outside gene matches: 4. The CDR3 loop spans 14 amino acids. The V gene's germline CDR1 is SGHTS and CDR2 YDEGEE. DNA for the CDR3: TGTGCCAGCAGGGGACAGGGAGGCAACACTGAAGCTTTCTTT. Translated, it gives CASRGQGGNTEAFF.

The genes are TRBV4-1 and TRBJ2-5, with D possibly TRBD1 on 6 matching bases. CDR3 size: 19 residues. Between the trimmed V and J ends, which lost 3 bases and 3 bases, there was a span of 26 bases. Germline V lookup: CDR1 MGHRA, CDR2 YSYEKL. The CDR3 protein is CASSHGPAAWGRVKETQYF. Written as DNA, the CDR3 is TGCGCCAGCAGCCACGGGCCAGCTGCCTGGGGGCGGGTGAAAGAGACCCAGTACTTC.